Below are 23 T cell receptor beta chains sequenced from a single sample in a study of T cells in Graves' hyperthyroidism and ophthalmopathy. Researchers took RNA transcripts and amplified the TCR beta CDR3 regions from them. HTBI primers were the set used in a first-round RT-PCR of the TCR CDR3. TCRdb ran MiXCR on the multiplex PCR reads and lists one entry per CDR3 protein. Among hundreds of thousands of distinct CDR3 sequences listed, about a fifth were seen once. The sequenced material came from blood. The origin of the receptors is a young man with Graves' ophthalmopathy.

This chain uses TRBV27 with TRBJ1-4, with D maybe TRBD1 (6 bases). The V and J ends lost 11 bases and 5 bases respectively, with 18 bases between them. CDR3 size: 14 residues. CDR1 and CDR2 from the germline V gene are MNHEY and SMNVEV (reference sequence). The CDR3 region has the DNA TGTGCCGCCTTTGGGGGGCAAGAGAATGAAAAACTGTTTTTT. This gives the protein CAAFGGQENEKLFF. Full variable domain (missing parts from reference TRBV27 and TRBJ1-4): EAQVTQNPRYLITVTGKKLTVTCSQNMNHEYMSWYRQDPGLGLRQIYYSMNVEVTDKGDVPEGYKVSRKEKRNFPLILESPSPNQTSLYFCAAFGGQENEKLFFGSGTQLSVL.

This clonotype was counted ten times or more. The chain recombines TRBV30 with TRBJ1-2; no clear D. Deletions cut 8 bases from V and 3 bases from J, with 16 bases between. Germline CDR1 and CDR2: GTSNPN and SVGIG (reference sequence). The length of the CDR3 is 13 residues. The CDR3 spells CAGGSRTYYGYTF. CDR3 nucleotides: TGTGCCGGTGGTAGTCGGACGTACTATGGCTACACCTTC. Combining the CDR3 with reference TRBV30 and TRBJ1-2 gives the whole variable domain SQTIHQWPATLVQPVGSPLSLECTVEGTSNPNLYWYRQAAGRGLQLLFYSVGIGQISSEVPQNLSASRPQDRQFILSSKKLLLSDSGFYLCAGGSRTYYGYTFGSGTRLTVV.

The V and J genes are TRBV30 and TRBJ2-3; D could derive from TRBD1 or TRBD2 (5 bases each). The V end was cut by 2 bases, the J end by 3 bases, with 15 bases between. The CDR3 consists of 15 residues. CDR1 and CDR2 from the germline V gene are GTSNPN and SVGIG (reference sequence). The CDR3 DNA is TGTGCCTGGAGTAGATCAGGGACCCGAACAGATACGCAGTATTTT. Residues: CAWSRSGTRTDTQYF.

This clonotype was counted a few times. The V and J genes are TRBV7-3 and TRBJ2-7; D is unresolved. The CDR3 loop spans 13 amino acids. V lost 0 bases, J lost 2 bases, and 5 bases lay in between. Germline V lookup: CDR1 SGHTA, CDR2 FQGTGA. This CDR3 is CASSLTHAYEQYF. CDR3 nucleotide sequence: TGTGCCAGCAGCTTAACCCATGCCTACGAGCAGTACTTC.

In the case of this clonotype: A read error may account for a junction end that differs from germline. This chain connects TRBV5-1 to TRBJ2-7; 16 bases line up with TRBD2. CDR1 SGHRS and CDR2 YFSETQ come from the germline V gene. CDR3 length equals 18 residues. The CDR3: CASSPEGLAGGNTYEQYF. In DNA form, the CDR3 reads TGTGCCAGCAGCCCTGAGGGACTAGCGGGAGGGAACACCTACGAGCAGTACTTC.

V usage is TRBV3-1 and J usage is TRBJ2-7; TRBD1 matches 7 bases. The junction had 9 bases not matched to a gene; V was cut back by 1 base and J by 6 bases. The CDR3 covers 15 residues. Germline loops: CDR1 LGHDT, CDR2 YNNKEL (reference sequence). This chain's CDR3 is CASSQATGVYVEQYF. DNA of the CDR3: TGTGCCAGCAGCCAAGCTACAGGGGTTTATGTCGAGCAGTACTTC.

This chain links TRBV18 with TRBJ2-2; 8 nucleotides agree with TRBD1. Germline loops: CDR1 KGHSH, CDR2 LQKENI. This CDR3 has 14 residues. The J segment lost 3 bases and the V segment lost 4 bases, leaving 1 base of the junction unmatched. The CDR3 loop is CASSQDRDTGELFF. The CDR3 bases are TGTGCCAGCTCACAGGACAGGGACACCGGGGAGCTGTTTTTT.

This clonotype was seen only a few times. The chain combines TRBV12-3 or TRBV12-4 with TRBJ2-1, with a tentative D call TRBD2 (6 bases). The V end was cut by 5 bases, the J end by 12 bases, with 14 bases between. This CDR3 spans 12 amino acids. DNA of the CDR3: TGTGCCAGCAGTACTAGCTACATCAGGCAGTTCTTC. Protein product: CASSTSYIRQFF.

The CDR3 bases are TGTGCCAGCAGCGGGTGGACAGGCACTAATGAAAAACTGTTTTTT. Translation: CASSGWTGTNEKLFF. This chain uses TRBV5-8 with TRBJ1-4, with 7 bases identical to TRBD1. V trimming: 4 bases; J trimming: 2 bases; junction bases outside the gene matches: 5. The germline gives CDR1 SGHTS, CDR2 YDEGEE. The CDR3 loop spans 15 amino acids.

This clonotype was seen repeatedly, ten times or more. The CDR3 sequence: CASSISLGGTKGVHEQYF. The CDR3 DNA reads as TGTGCCAGCAGCATTAGCCTGGGCGGGACCAAGGGGGTACACGAGCAGTACTTC. This chain uses TRBV11-2 with TRBJ2-7, with D perhaps being TRBD1 or TRBD2 (6 bases each). The CDR3 runs to 18 residues. Trimming shortened V by 5 bases and J by 5 bases, and 28 bases separated the two germline ends. Looked up from germline, CDR1 is SGHAT and CDR2 is FQNNGV.

The rearrangement links TRBV14 to TRBJ2-3, with TRBD2 matching 7 bases. The CDR3 consists of 16 residues. CDR1 SGHDN and CDR2 FVKESK come from the germline V gene. V lost 2 bases and J lost 2; bases outside the gene matches: 7. CDR3 nucleotide sequence: TGTGCCAGCAGCCAAAACCCGGGACTAATCACAGATACGCAGTATTTT. The encoded protein is CASSQNPGLITDTQYF.

This clonotype was recorded a few times. The J gene is TRBJ2-6, the V gene TRBV2; no reliable D call. The CDR3 runs 15 residues. Germline loops: CDR1 SNHLY, CDR2 FYNNEI. V lost 3 bases and J lost 0, with 6 bases in between. The CDR3 reads CASSDPRSGANVLTF. The CDR3 DNA sequence: TGTGCCAGCAGTGACCCCCGCTCTGGGGCCAACGTCCTGACTTTC.

This chain connects TRBV28 to TRBJ1-2; 8 positions match TRBD1. From germline, CDR1 is MDHEN and CDR2 SYDVKM. The CDR3 loop spans 15 amino acids. The V and J ends lost 2 bases and 6 bases, in that order; junction bases with no gene match: 8. Written as DNA, the CDR3 is TGTGCCAGCAGTTTACCTGCCAGGGGGCTTAATGGCTACACCTTC. Its protein is CASSLPARGLNGYTF.

Worth noting for this clonotype: A read error is likely, as this CDR3 ends without the conserved phenylalanine or tryptophan. The rearrangement links TRBV4-1 to TRBJ2-7, with D perhaps matching TRBD2 (6 bases). The CDR3 totals 15 residues. The germline V gene has CDR1 MGHRA and CDR2 YSYEKL. The V end lost 0 bases, the J end lost 2 bases, and 11 bases lay between the germline ends. The CDR3 loop reads CASSQDSGPTYEQYL. The CDR3 nucleotides read TGCGCCAGCAGCCAAGATAGCGGACCCACCTACGAGCAGTACTTA.

This clonotype was counted at least ten times. This sequence joins TRBV28 and TRBJ2-3; tentative D call: TRBD2 (5 bases). The CDR3 runs 13 residues. Germline loops: CDR1 MDHEN, CDR2 SYDVKM. V lost 5 bases, J lost 0 bases, and 6 bases lay in between. In nucleotides, the CDR3 is TGTGCCAGCAGTGGGAGCAGCACAGATACGCAGTATTTT. Its translation: CASSGSSTDTQYF.

This clonotype has a handful of counts. The gene calls are TRBV6-1 and TRBJ2-6; 7 bases fit TRBD1. J lost 1 base, V lost 7 bases, and 7 bases had no gene match. CDR3 length equals 16 residues. Germline-derived CDR1 and CDR2 are MNHNS and SASEGT. For the CDR3, the DNA is TGTGCCAGCACTCCGGCAGGGGGATCTGGGGCCAACGTCCTGACTTTC. Translating gives CASTPAGGSGANVLTF.

The chain couples TRBV3-1 to TRBJ1-6, with D hard to call. In germline, CDR1 is LGHDT, CDR2 YNNKEL (reference sequence). This CDR3 has 12 residues. The ends were cut back, 4 bases at V and 7 bases at J, with 5 bases in the middle. The CDR3 bases are TGTGCCAGCAGCCTTCCCAATTCACCCCTCCACTTT. This encodes CASSLPNSPLHF.

A few counts support this clonotype. This chain uses TRBV15 with TRBJ1-4; a possible D gene is TRBD1 (6 bases). The CDR3 length is 21 residues. Trimming pared 1 base from V and 4 bases from J, leaving 28 bases between. In germline, CDR1 is LNHNV, CDR2 YYDKDF (reference sequence). The CDR3 loop is CATSRADSVGRFEGVNEKLFF. CDR3 DNA: TGTGCCACCAGCAGAGCTGACAGCGTCGGACGCTTCGAGGGGGTTAATGAAAAACTGTTTTTT.

The CDR3 nucleotides are TGTGCCACCAGAAGGTGGGGGGCCCAGAACACTGAAGCTTTCTTT. As protein: CATRRWGAQNTEAFF. The rearrangement joins TRBV15 to TRBJ1-1; D possibly corresponds to TRBD1 (6 bases). CDR3 length: 15 residues. CDR1 is LNHNV and CDR2 is YYDKDF in the germline V gene (reference sequence). Trimming took off 6 bases at V and 1 base at J, with 15 bases between the two ends.

This clonotype was seen a handful of times. The genes are TRBV27 and TRBJ2-3; D is perhaps TRBD2 (6 bases). V lost 1 base and J 0 bases, leaving 11 bases between the germline ends. CDR1 and CDR2 (germline): MNHEY, SMNVEV (reference sequence). The length of the CDR3 is 16 residues. CDR3 in amino acids: CASSLLGGASTDTQYF. The CDR3, as DNA: TGTGCCAGCAGTTTATTGGGCGGGGCTAGCACAGATACGCAGTATTTT.

The chain uses TRBV6-1 and TRBJ2-3; D is uncertain. CDR1 and CDR2 from the germline V gene are MNHNS and SASEGT. Between the trimmed V and J ends, which lost 6 bases and 10 bases, there was a span of 14 bases. This CDR3 is built from 12 residues. The CDR3 region has the DNA TGTGCCAGCAGGAACTCTGGCACTGCGCAGTATTTT. Translation: CASRNSGTAQYF.

At least ten counts were recorded for this clonotype. The rearrangement links TRBV12-3 or TRBV12-4 to TRBJ1-4, with D unresolved. There are 17 residues in the CDR3. V lost 3 bases to trimming and J lost 0 bases, with 14 bases between them. The CDR3 spells CASSFTGRVATNEKLFF. The CDR3, as DNA: TGTGCCAGCAGTTTCACGGGGAGGGTTGCAACTAATGAAAAACTGTTTTTT.

This clonotype was seen a few times. This sequence joins TRBV24-1 and TRBJ2-5; unclear D gene. There are 13 residues in the CDR3. The germline CDR1 and CDR2 sequences are KGHDR and SFDVKD. With 3 bases removed from V and 5 bases from J, the gap between germline ends came to 9 bases. The CDR3 sequence is CATSDLSRETQYF. Written as DNA, the CDR3 is TGTGCCACCAGTGATCTCAGTAGGGAGACCCAGTACTTC.